This is a list of T cell receptor beta chains from one sample in a study of radiation and T cells in renal cell carcinoma. The protocol was immunoSEQ multiplex PCR, while the TCRdb copy is restricted to in-frame clones and leaves out a portion. The sample carries some 50,000 clones, 75% to 90% recorded once. Sequencing was performed on blood, taken from a patient whose treatment included radiotherapy and nephrectomy. These receptors were collected from a woman in her seventies with renal cell carcinoma. Both conserved end residues are part of each CDR3. The D gene is left open where the match is weak. Where a row states a size, it is once, few, many or the class of an expanded clone; other rows omit it.

D,size,V,length,J,DNA,CDR3
TRBD1,once,TRBV27,16,TRBJ2-4,TGTGCCAGCAGTATACAGGGGGCTGGGTCCAAAAACATTCAGTACTTC,CASSIQGAGSKNIQYF
TRBD1,few,TRBV7-2,14,TRBJ1-5,TGTGCCAGCAGCGGCGGGACAGACAATCAGCCCCAGCATTTT,CASSGGTDNQPQHF
TRBD1,NA,TRBV25-1,16,TRBJ2-7,TGTGCCAGCAGTGCTCAAAGGTCGACAGGGGGAGCCGAGCAGTACTTC,CASSAQRSTGGAEQYF
NA,NA,TRBV7-2,13,TRBJ1-2,TGTGCCAGCAGCTTAGAAGGACGGGGTGGCTACACCTTC,CASSLEGRGGYTF
TRBD2,NA,TRBV6-5,15,TRBJ2-1,TGTGCCAGCAGTTACGGGACTAGCGGGAACAATGAGCAGTTCTTC,CASSYGTSGNNEQFF
TRBD1,NA,TRBV27,16,TRBJ2-3,TGTGCCAGCAGTTTATCAAGGACAGGGGGCACAGATACGCAGTATTTT,CASSLSRTGGTDTQYF
NA,once,TRBV7-9,18,TRBJ2-1,TGTGCCAGCAGCTTAGTAGGGGGGGACCTCAGCTCCTACAATGAGCAGTTCTTC,CASSLVGGDLSSYNEQFF
TRBD1,NA,TRBV5-4,15,TRBJ2-7,TGTGCCAGCAGCAGTGGACGGGACAGCTCCTACGAGCAGTACTTC,CASSSGRDSSYEQYF
NA,NA,TRBV19,14,TRBJ2-1,TGTGCCAGTAGTATGATGGGGGCATACAATGAGCAGTTCTTC,CASSMMGAYNEQFF
TRBD1,NA,TRBV7-9,16,TRBJ2-1,TGTGCCAGCAGCTTAATGGTTTGGGGACAGAACAATGAGCAGTTCTTC,CASSLMVWGQNNEQFF
TRBD2,NA,TRBV6-5,15,TRBJ2-2,TGTGCCAGTAGGGGGACTAGCGGGAACACCGGGGAGCTGTTTTTT,CASRGTSGNTGELFF
TRBD2,NA,TRBV7-8,16,TRBJ2-3,TGTGCCAGCAGCCCAAAGGCTAGCGGGAGAACAGATACGCAGTATTTT,CASSPKASGRTDTQYF
NA,many,TRBV19,15,TRBJ2-7,TGTGCCAGTAGTACCCAGAGTCGGGGATCGTACGAGCAGTACTTC,CASSTQSRGSYEQYF
TRBD1,NA,TRBV6-6,14,TRBJ1-5,TGTGCCAGCAGGAAACAGGGGGGGAATCAGCCCCAGCATTTT,CASRKQGGNQPQHF
TRBD1,once,TRBV5-4,17,TRBJ1-5,TGTGCCAGCAGCTTAGGGCCGGGACAGGGAAACGGTCAGCCCCAGCATTTT,CASSLGPGQGNGQPQHF
NA,NA,TRBV30,14,TRBJ2-2,TGTGCCTGGAGTCCGCAGGGGGGATTTGGGGAGCTGTTTTTT,CAWSPQGGFGELFF
TRBD1,NA,TRBV19,15,TRBJ2-5,TGTGCCAGTAGTAGCACGAGGACAGGAGGCGAGACCCAGTACTTC,CASSSTRTGGETQYF
TRBD1,NA,TRBV2,15,TRBJ2-7,TGTGCCAGCAGTGAAGGGGGGACAGGGCACCACGAGCAGTACTTC,CASSEGGTGHHEQYF
NA,NA,TRBV28,12,TRBJ1-5,TGTGCCAGCAGTTTTCAGTCCCAGCCCCAGCATTTT,CASSFQSQPQHF
NA,NA,TRBV9,14,TRBJ1-2,TGTGCCAGCAGCGTAGCTGGGAGTGGCTATGGCTACACCTTC,CASSVAGSGYGYTF
TRBD1,NA,TRBV9,14,TRBJ2-7,TGTGCCAGCAGCGTGGGACAGGGGGTCTACGAGCAGTACTTC,CASSVGQGVYEQYF
TRBD1,NA,TRBV6-5,14,TRBJ1-1,TGTGCCAGCAGTTGGGGACAGCTGAACACTGAAGCTTTCTTT,CASSWGQLNTEAFF
NA,once,TRBV29-1,16,TRBJ2-1,TGCAGCGTTGAAGAGGCCCGACCCATGGGGTACAATGAGCAGTTCTTC,CSVEEARPMGYNEQFF
NA,NA,TRBV5-1,14,TRBJ1-5,TGCGCCAGCAGCTTGGCCGGAGGGGGTCAGCCCCAGCATTTT,CASSLAGGGQPQHF
NA,NA,TRBV7-2,13,TRBJ2-1,TGTGCCAGCAGCTTAGACAGAAACAATGAGCAGTTCTTC,CASSLDRNNEQFF
NA,NA,TRBV6-1,14,TRBJ1-1,TGTGCCAGCAGCGCACCGGGGCGCTACACTGAAGCTTTCTTT,CASSAPGRYTEAFF
NA,NA,TRBV19,14,TRBJ2-7,TGTGCCAGTAGTATACGTCAGGGCCTTGGCGAGCAGTACTTC,CASSIRQGLGEQYF
NA,NA,TRBV19,13,TRBJ1-1,TGTGCCAGTAGTTCCAAGATGTGGACTGAAGCTTTCTTT,CASSSKMWTEAFF
NA,NA,TRBV28,12,TRBJ2-7,TGTGCCAGCGCCCATGGCAGATCCGAGCAGTACTTC,CASAHGRSEQYF
TRBD2,NA,TRBV7-2,16,TRBJ2-3,TGTGCCAGCAGCTTACCACCGGGAGGGAGGACAGATACGCAGTATTTT,CASSLPPGGRTDTQYF
NA,NA,TRBV6-1,14,TRBJ1-5,TGTGCCAGCAGAGTCTTCTGGGATAATCAGCCCCAGCATTTT,CASRVFWDNQPQHF
TRBD2,NA,TRBV11-2,15,TRBJ2-5,TGTGCCAGCAGCATAACCCTAGCGGGGGAAGAGACCCAGTACTTC,CASSITLAGEETQYF
NA,once,TRBV6-6,16,TRBJ1-5,TGTGCCAGCAGTTACGGTCTGTTGGACAGAAATCAGCCCCAGCATTTT,CASSYGLLDRNQPQHF
NA,NA,TRBV6-4,14,TRBJ1-2,TGTGCCAGCAGTGACTCTCCCGGGTACGGAGGCTACACCTTC,CASSDSPGYGGYTF
TRBD2,NA,TRBV7-2,17,TRBJ2-1,TGTGCCAGCAGCACGCGGTCCTTAGCGGGAGGTTTTGATGAGCAGTTCTTC,CASSTRSLAGGFDEQFF
TRBD2,few,TRBV6-1,15,TRBJ2-4,TGTGCCAGCAGCGCAACTAGCGGGAGTTTGAACATTCAGTACTTC,CASSATSGSLNIQYF
NA,NA,TRBV19,15,TRBJ2-1,TGTGCCAGTAGTATATTTACAGGTCAATACAATGAGCAGTTCTTC,CASSIFTGQYNEQFF
TRBD1,NA,TRBV7-2,13,TRBJ2-7,TGTGCCAGTAGGGGACAGGGGGCGTACGAGCAGTACTTC,CASRGQGAYEQYF
TRBD1,few,TRBV27,13,TRBJ2-7,TGTGCCAGCAGCTCCGGACAGGGCTACGAGCAGTACTTC,CASSSGQGYEQYF
NA,NA,TRBV9,14,TRBJ2-7,TGTGCCAGCAGCCCAAAGGGGGGGACGATCGAGCAGTACTTC,CASSPKGGTIEQYF
NA,once,TRBV18,15,TRBJ2-7,TGTGCCAGCTCACCCCCTAGCGTTCATTCCTACGAGCAGTACTTC,CASSPPSVHSYEQYF
NA,few,TRBV7-8,14,TRBJ2-2,TGTGCCAGCAGCGCAACTAGGAACACCGGGGAGCTGTTTTTT,CASSATRNTGELFF
NA,NA,TRBV14,11,TRBJ2-1,TGTGCCAGCAGCCAATTCAATGAGCAGTTCTTC,CASSQFNEQFF
NA,NA,TRBV28,16,TRBJ2-3,TGTGCCAGCACCGAGGGTATTCGGGGCGACACAGATACGCAGTATTTT,CASTEGIRGDTDTQYF
TRBD2,NA,TRBV5-1,16,TRBJ2-1,TGCGCCAGCACTGACCAAGGAGTAGCGGGGTACAATGAGCAGTTCTTC,CASTDQGVAGYNEQFF
NA,NA,TRBV7-9,15,TRBJ2-7,TGTGCCAGCAGCTTAGCTCTTTCAGGGAATTACGAGCAGTACTTC,CASSLALSGNYEQYF
NA,NA,TRBV27,13,TRBJ2-1,TGTGCCAGCAGTTTAAACAGCCTCAATGAGCAGTTCTTC,CASSLNSLNEQFF
NA,few,TRBV7-9,13,TRBJ2-5,TGTGCCAGCAGCTTAGCTCTGGGGGAGACCCAGTACTTC,CASSLALGETQYF
TRBD1,NA,TRBV10-3,14,TRBJ2-7,TGTGCCATCACCCGGGACAGGGCGCACAACGAGCAGTACTTC,CAITRDRAHNEQYF
TRBD2,NA,TRBV30,15,TRBJ2-7,TGTGCCTGGACCGTGGCGGGGGGTCATAGCAGCGAGCAGTACTTC,CAWTVAGGHSSEQYF
NA,once,TRBV19,14,TRBJ2-5,TGTGCCAGTATCGGTGGGGTGGGCGGAGAGACCCAGTACTTC,CASIGGVGGETQYF
NA,NA,TRBV13,15,TRBJ2-7,TGTGCCAGCAGCTCTTGGGGAGACCCCTCCTACGAGCAGTACTTC,CASSSWGDPSYEQYF
NA,NA,TRBV2,11,TRBJ2-1,TGTGCCAGCGGGGACGTAGGGAAGAAGTTCTTC,CASGDVGKKFF
TRBD2,NA,TRBV7-9,16,TRBJ2-7,TGTGCCAGCAGCCCTGGGCTCCTAGCGGACTCCTACGAGCAGTACTTC,CASSPGLLADSYEQYF
NA,NA,TRBV5-1,14,TRBJ2-4,TGCGCCAGCAGCCCAATGTCAAGGGGTGACATTCAGTACTTC,CASSPMSRGDIQYF
TRBD2,NA,TRBV10-3,16,TRBJ2-3,TGTGCCATCAGTGAGACGCCTAGCGGGAGTACAGATACGCAGTATTTT,CAISETPSGSTDTQYF
TRBD2,once,TRBV5-1,14,TRBJ2-7,TGCGCCAGCAGCTTGGTAGGTAGCGGGCGCGAGCAGTACTTC,CASSLVGSGREQYF